This section outlines one T cell receptor beta chain sequence together with its context. This entry belongs to a study of blood T cell repertoires in COVID-19. Study at large: The analysed material was cDNA or gDNA that came from T cells, B-cell-depleted T cells, or PBMCs.

TCRdb's table, derived via immunoSEQ multiplex PCR, lists solely in-frame clones and lacks some. This table has around 270,000 clones, approximately 86% appearing once. There are 15 residues in the CDR3. The germline V gene encodes CDR1 MNHEY and CDR2 SVGAGI. The trim removed 6 bases at V and 8 bases at J, leaving 8 bases unmatched. The receptor's source is a man in his forties who had recovered from COVID-19. Input material: peripheral blood. The V gene is TRBV6-5, the J gene TRBJ2-2; 11 bases are a match to TRBD2. The CDR3 protein is CASSPTSGRKGELFF. The CDR3 DNA reads TGTGCCAGCAGCCCCACTAGCGGGAGAAAGGGGGAGCTGTTTTTT.